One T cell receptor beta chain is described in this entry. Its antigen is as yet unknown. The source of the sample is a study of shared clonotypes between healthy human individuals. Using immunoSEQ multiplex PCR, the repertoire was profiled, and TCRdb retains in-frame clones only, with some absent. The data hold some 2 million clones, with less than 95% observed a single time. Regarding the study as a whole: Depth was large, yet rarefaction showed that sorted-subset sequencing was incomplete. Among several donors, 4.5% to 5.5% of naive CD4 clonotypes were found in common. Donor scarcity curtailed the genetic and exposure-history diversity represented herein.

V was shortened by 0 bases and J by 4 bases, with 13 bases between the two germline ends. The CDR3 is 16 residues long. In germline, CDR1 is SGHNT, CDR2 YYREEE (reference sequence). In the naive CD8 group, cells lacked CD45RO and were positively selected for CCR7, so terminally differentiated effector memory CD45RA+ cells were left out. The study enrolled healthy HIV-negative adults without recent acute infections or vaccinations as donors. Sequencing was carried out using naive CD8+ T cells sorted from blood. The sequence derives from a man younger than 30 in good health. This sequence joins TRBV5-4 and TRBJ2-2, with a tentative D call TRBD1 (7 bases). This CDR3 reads CASSLGAGGSTGELFF. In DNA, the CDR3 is TGTGCCAGCAGCTTGGGAGCAGGGGGGTCCACCGGGGAGCTGTTTTTT.